A single T cell receptor (beta chain) is shown here with its context. As yet, its antigen is unknown. This record belongs to a study of PD-1 blockade in classical Hodgkin lymphoma. Each patient's relapse followed autologous stem cell transplantation, and brentuximab vedotin exposure varied. Magnetic negative selection was used to purify CD8+ T cells from thawed PBMCs. Points from the study as a whole: In newly diagnosed patients, baseline TCR diversity was reportedly below that of healthy donors. When nivolumab was started under 1 year after ASCT, patients were excluded. A significant rise in TCR diversity by C4D1 was seen for CD4+ but not CD8+ cells.

Some clones are missing from TCRdb's copy, which holds only in-frame ones; the method was immunoSEQ multiplex PCR. There are about 27,000 clones in the sample; approximately 86% occur only once, and 5.5% to 8.5% lies in the top ten. This clonotype was obtained from a human donor with classical Hodgkin lymphoma. The sequences come from CD8+ T cells from blood, collected at baseline.

The CDR3 is CASSSRQGVEGTEAFF. DNA for the CDR3: TGTGCCAGCAGCTCACGACAGGGTGTAGAGGGCACTGAAGCTTTCTTT. This sequence joins TRBV7-6 and TRBJ1-1; 7 nucleotides align to TRBD1. Germline loops: CDR1 SGHVS, CDR2 FNYEAQ. Trimming at V came to 4 bases and at J to 4 bases, leaving 12 bases not matched to a gene. CDR3 length: 16 amino acids.